A single sample is the source of the 13 T cell receptor beta chains below, sequenced in a study of blood T cell repertoires in COVID-19. The assay was immunoSEQ multiplex PCR, and TCRdb's table has in-frame clones only and misses some. The sample includes about 220,000 clones, 84% of them seen just once. Sequencing input: peripheral blood. The receptors come from a man over 45 with active or convalescent COVID-19.

The chain uses TRBV10-1 and TRBJ1-6, with D hard to call. The ends were cut back, 4 bases at V and 7 bases at J, with 14 bases in the middle. Germline loops: CDR1 WNHNN, CDR2 SYGVQD (reference sequence). This CDR3 region has 15 residues. CDR3 amino acids: CASSGGFGGNSPLHF. CDR3 in DNA: TGCGCCAGCAGTGGGGGATTCGGAGGCAATTCACCCCTCCACTTT.

The V call is TRBV7-2, the J call TRBJ2-3; a possible D gene is TRBD2 (5 bases). The CDR3 length is 18 residues. Trimming took off 1 base at V and 0 bases at J, with 17 bases between the two ends. CDR1 and CDR2 (germline): SGHTA, FQGNSA. CDR3 coding DNA: TGTGCCAGCAGCTTAGAAGCGGTACGGTTACTTAGCACAGATACGCAGTATTTT. Translation gives CASSLEAVRLLSTDTQYF.

This chain connects TRBV7-9 to TRBJ2-3, with 9 bases matching TRBD2. CDR1 is SEHNR and CDR2 is FQNEAQ in the germline V gene (reference sequence). The CDR3 has 15 residues. The ends lost 3 bases at V and 2 bases at J; junction bases unmatched: 3. This CDR3 reads CASSLTSGYTDTQYF. The CDR3 DNA follows: TGTGCCAGCAGCTTGACTAGCGGCTACACAGATACGCAGTATTTT. The variable domain in full, completed from reference TRBV7-9 and TRBJ2-3, reads DTGVSQNPRHKITKRGQNVTFRCDPISEHNRLYWYRQTLGQGPEFLTYFQNEAQLEKSRLLSDRFSAERPKGSFSTLEIQRTEQGDSAMYLCASSLTSGYTDTQYFGPGTRLTVL.

The gene calls are TRBV6-2 or TRBV6-3 and TRBJ2-2; no firm D call. The V end lost 0 bases, the J end lost 4 bases, and 3 bases lay between the germline ends. The CDR3 runs 13 residues. Germline values: CDR1 MNHEY, CDR2 SVGEGT. CDR3 sequence reads: CASSYSVTGELFF. The DNA for the CDR3 is TGTGCCAGCAGTTACTCCGTCACCGGGGAGCTGTTTTTT.

The chain is built from TRBV4-1 and TRBJ1-3; no clear D gene. Between the trimmed V and J ends, which lost 3 bases and 4 bases, there was a span of 4 bases. CDR1 is MGHRA and CDR2 is YSYEKL in the germline V gene. The length of the CDR3 is 12 residues. The CDR3 protein is CASSQQGNTIYF. DNA of the CDR3: TGCGCCAGCAGCCAGCAGGGAAACACCATATATTTT.

This chain connects TRBV4-3 to TRBJ1-3; 9 bases are a match to TRBD1. The CDR3 runs 18 residues. Germline V gene lookup returns CDR1 LGHNA and CDR2 YSLEER. The V and J ends lost 3 bases and 0 bases, in that order; junction bases with no gene match: 9. The DNA for the CDR3 is TGCGCCAGCAGCCAGGACCCCGGGACAGGGAGCTCTGGAAACACCATATATTTT. Translation: CASSQDPGTGSSGNTIYF.

This chain uses TRBV7-9 with TRBJ2-6; the D is unclear. The CDR3 is 15 residues long. Germline V gene data show CDR1 as SEHNR and CDR2 as FQNEAQ (reference sequence). The ends were cut back, 3 bases at V and 0 bases at J, with 6 bases in the middle. The DNA for the CDR3 is TGTGCCAGCAGCTTGTCATTCTCTGGGGCCAACGTCCTGACTTTC. It is translated as CASSLSFSGANVLTF.

This chain connects TRBV18 to TRBJ2-1, with TRBD2 matching over 10 bases. Germline CDR1 and CDR2: KGHSH and LQKENI. V was clipped by 1 base and J by 5 bases; unmatched bases: 2. The CDR3 consists of 15 residues. The CDR3 protein is CASSPLSGGDNEQFF. CDR3 coding DNA: TGTGCCAGCTCACCACTCAGCGGGGGGGACAATGAGCAGTTCTTC.

V and J are TRBV4-1 and TRBJ1-1; D possibly corresponds to TRBD1 (5 bases). The V gene lost 0 bases and the J gene lost 5 bases, with 10 bases spanning the gap. The CDR3 spans 14 residues. The germline gives CDR1 MGHRA, CDR2 YSYEKL. In DNA form, the CDR3 reads TGCGCCAGCAGCCAAGATTGGGGGGGAACTGAAGCTTTCTTT. Translating it yields CASSQDWGGTEAFF.

This chain joins TRBV7-3 and TRBJ1-3; D not certain. The V gene's germline CDR1 is SGHTA and CDR2 FQGTGA. This CDR3 is 17 amino acids long. Trimming took off 2 bases at V and 0 bases at J, with 14 bases between the two ends. The CDR3: CASSLAPTTSSGNTIYF. CDR3 in DNA: TGTGCCAGCAGCTTAGCCCCCACGACAAGCTCTGGAAACACCATATATTTT.

CDR3 sequence (DNA): TGTGCCACCTTGGGGCAGGGGGCAAGAACGAACTATGGCTACACCTTC. It codes for CATLGQGARTNYGYTF. V is TRBV10-3 and J is TRBJ1-2, with 8 nucleotides matching TRBD1. CDR1 is ENHRY and CDR2 is SYGVKD in the germline V gene. The trim removed 10 bases at V and 2 bases at J, leaving 15 bases unmatched. The CDR3 runs 16 residues.

This chain links TRBV4-1 with TRBJ2-1; TRBD2 aligns across 7 bases. The CDR3 length is 15 residues. Germline CDR1 reads MGHRA; CDR2 reads YSYEKL. Losses at the gene ends were 2 bases for V and 5 bases for J; bases not matched to a gene: 6. The CDR3 sequence: CASSQFGLDNNEQFF. In nucleotides, the CDR3 is TGCGCCAGCAGCCAATTCGGACTAGATAACAATGAGCAGTTCTTC.

The chain joins TRBV19 to TRBJ1-5; 8 bases fit TRBD1. This CDR3 comprises 15 residues. After removal of 5 bases from V and 6 bases from J, the junction contained 9 bases not matched to a gene. CDR1 LNHDA and CDR2 SQIVND come from the germline V gene (reference sequence). The CDR3 sequence is CASSLRTGSAQPQHF. CDR3 in DNA: TGTGCCAGTAGTCTACGGACAGGGTCTGCTCAGCCCCAGCATTTT.